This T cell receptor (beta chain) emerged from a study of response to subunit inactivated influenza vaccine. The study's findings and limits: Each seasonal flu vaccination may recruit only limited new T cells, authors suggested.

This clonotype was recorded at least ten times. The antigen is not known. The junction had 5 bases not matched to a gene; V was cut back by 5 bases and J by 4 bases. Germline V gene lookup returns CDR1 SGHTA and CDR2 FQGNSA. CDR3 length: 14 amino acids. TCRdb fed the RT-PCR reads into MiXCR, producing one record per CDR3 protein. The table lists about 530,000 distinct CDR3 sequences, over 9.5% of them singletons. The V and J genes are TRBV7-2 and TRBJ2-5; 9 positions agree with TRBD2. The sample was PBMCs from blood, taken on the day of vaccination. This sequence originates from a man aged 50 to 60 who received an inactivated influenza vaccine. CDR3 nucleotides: TGTGCCAGCAGCCAAAATAGCGGGGGAGAGACCCAGTACTTC. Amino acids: CASSQNSGGETQYF.